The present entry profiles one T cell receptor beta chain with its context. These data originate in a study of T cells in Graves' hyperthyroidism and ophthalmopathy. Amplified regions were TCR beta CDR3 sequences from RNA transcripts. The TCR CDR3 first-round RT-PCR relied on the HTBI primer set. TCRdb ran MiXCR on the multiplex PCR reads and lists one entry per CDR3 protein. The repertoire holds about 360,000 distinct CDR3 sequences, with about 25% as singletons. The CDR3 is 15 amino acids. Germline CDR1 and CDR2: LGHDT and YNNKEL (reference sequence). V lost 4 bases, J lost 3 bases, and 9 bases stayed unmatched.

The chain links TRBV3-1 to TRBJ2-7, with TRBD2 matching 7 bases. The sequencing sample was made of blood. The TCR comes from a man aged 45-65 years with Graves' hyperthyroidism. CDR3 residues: CASSPQPASGYEQYF. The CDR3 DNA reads TGTGCCAGCAGCCCCCAGCCGGCTAGCGGCTACGAGCAGTACTTC.